A selection of T cell receptor beta chains follows, all from one sample in a study of blood T cell repertoires in COVID-19. Using immunoSEQ multiplex PCR, the repertoire was profiled, and TCRdb retains in-frame clones only, with some absent. The data hold about 240,000 clones, with approximately 84% observed a single time. Sequencing was performed on PBMCs or T cells enriched from blood (not recorded which). The receptors come from a woman aged 40 to 49 with acute COVID-19. Both conserved end residues are part of each CDR3. D genes are given only for firm matches. Clone size is given for some rows only: seen once, a few or many times, or a class if the clone is expanded.

D gene	V gene	clone size	J gene	CDR3 protein	CDR3 DNA
-	TRBV13	-	TRBJ2-3	CASSLGVGSGDTQYF	TGTGCCAGCAGCTTAGGGGTGGGCTCCGGAGATACGCAGTATTTT
-	TRBV5-6	-	TRBJ1-2	CASSLDPVYGYTF	TGTGCCAGCAGCTTGGATCCGGTCTATGGCTACACCTTC
-	TRBV5-8	-	TRBJ1-5	CASSLVLQPGHF	TGTGCCAGCAGCTTGGTTCTGCAGCCGGGTCATTTT
-	TRBV5-1	-	TRBJ1-4	CASSGAPPNEKLFF	TGCGCCAGCAGCGGGGCACCTCCTAATGAAAAACTGTTTTTT
-	TRBV7-2	once	TRBJ1-6	CASSSDSRSPLHF	TGTGCCAGCAGCTCGGACAGTAGGTCACCCCTCCACTTT
-	TRBV9	-	TRBJ2-5	CASSVGGAGQGETQYF	TGTGCCAGCAGCGTAGGGGGCGCGGGGCAGGGAGAGACCCAGTACTTC
-	TRBV9	few	TRBJ2-1	CASSVEVGGGIEQFF	TGTGCCAGCAGCGTAGAGGTGGGAGGGGGAATTGAGCAGTTCTTC
TRBD1	TRBV6-6	-	TRBJ1-1	CASSYAGTGQTGAFF	TGTGCCAGCAGTTACGCCGGGACAGGTCAAACGGGAGCTTTCTTT
-	TRBV29-1	-	TRBJ1-2	CSVEVGALTDYTF	TGCAGCGTTGAGGTGGGGGCCCTGACGGACTACACCTTC
-	TRBV7-9	once	TRBJ2-1	CASSLVGEGWDEQFF	TGTGCCAGCAGCTTAGTTGGTGAGGGATGGGATGAGCAGTTCTTC
-	TRBV18	-	TRBJ1-1	CASSSTQGNTEAFF	TGTGCCAGCTCATCAACACAGGGGAACACTGAAGCTTTCTTT
TRBD1	TRBV6-2/TRBV6-3	-	TRBJ2-7	CASSWDRVGEQYF	TGTGCCAGCAGTTGGGACAGGGTAGGCGAGCAGTACTTC
-	TRBV4-1	-	TRBJ2-3	CASSQTRLPSTDTQYF	TGCGCCAGCAGCCAAACCCGACTACCTAGCACAGATACGCAGTATTTT
TRBD1	TRBV11-3	-	TRBJ1-1	CASSLIQGDTEAFF	TGTGCCAGCAGCTTAATACAGGGGGACACTGAAGCTTTCTTT
TRBD2	TRBV6-5	-	TRBJ2-5	CASSYSLRAGGETQYF	TGTGCCAGCAGTTACTCCCTACGAGCGGGAGGGGAGACCCAGTACTTC
TRBD1	TRBV18	few	TRBJ1-5	CASSRRQGDYNQPQHF	TGTGCCAGCTCACGCCGACAGGGGGATTACAATCAGCCCCAGCATTTT
TRBD1	TRBV19	-	TRBJ2-1	CASSIVGRRTGSSDEQFF	TGTGCCAGTAGTATAGTCGGAAGGAGGACAGGGTCTTCGGATGAGCAGTTCTTC
TRBD2	TRBV5-1	-	TRBJ2-1	CASSRDYPYNEQFF	TGCGCCAGCTCCCGGGACTACCCCTACAATGAGCAGTTCTTC
-	TRBV6-4	-	TRBJ1-2	CASSHMAYTF	TGTGCCAGCAGTCATATGGCCTACACCTTC
TRBD2	TRBV7-2	-	TRBJ2-2	CASSQSGAGELFF	TGTGCCAGCAGTCAAAGCGGGGCCGGGGAGCTGTTTTTT
TRBD1	TRBV5-1	-	TRBJ1-5	CASSSGTGVQPQHF	TGCGCCAGCAGCTCCGGGACAGGGGTTCAGCCCCAGCATTTT
-	TRBV29-1	few	TRBJ1-1	CSVHPRQGGAFF	TGCAGCGTTCACCCCCGGCAGGGTGGAGCTTTCTTT
-	TRBV25-1	-	TRBJ2-1	CASSDPLGGEENEQFF	TGTGCCAGCAGTGACCCCCTCGGGGGAGAGGAGAATGAGCAGTTCTTC
-	TRBV27	-	TRBJ1-1	CASSRQAGNTEAFF	TGTGCCAGCAGTCGACAGGCCGGGAACACTGAAGCTTTCTTT
-	TRBV10-2	-	TRBJ2-2	CASSVERTGELFF	TGCGCCAGCAGTGTTGAGCGTACCGGGGAGCTGTTTTTT
TRBD1	TRBV4-1	-	TRBJ2-7	CASSHGTGGTYEQYF	TGCGCCAGCAGCCACGGGACAGGGGGGACCTACGAGCAGTACTTC
TRBD1	TRBV27	-	TRBJ1-4	CASSLGTGPEKLFF	TGTGCCAGCAGTTTGGGGACAGGGCCTGAAAAACTGTTTTTT
-	TRBV30	-	TRBJ1-6	CAWSATEALGSPLHF	TGTGCCTGGAGCGCGACGGAGGCTTTGGGTTCACCCCTCCACTTT
TRBD1	TRBV6-5	once	TRBJ2-7	CASRFDRGEQYF	TGTGCCAGCAGGTTTGACAGGGGGGAGCAGTACTTC
-	TRBV7-8	-	TRBJ2-7	CASRPRESYEQYF	TGTGCCAGCAGACCCCGGGAGAGCTACGAGCAGTACTTC
TRBD2	TRBV19	-	TRBJ2-1	CASSRLAGNEQFF	TGTGCCAGTAGTAGACTAGCGGGGAATGAGCAGTTCTTC
TRBD1	TRBV7-2	few	TRBJ1-5	CASSPRTGSIAQPQHF	TGTGCCAGCAGCCCGCGGACAGGGTCCATCGCCCAGCCCCAGCATTTT
TRBD1	TRBV7-9	few	TRBJ1-2	CASSPHTGDDGYTF	TGTGCCAGCAGCCCTCATACAGGGGATGATGGCTACACCTTC
-	TRBV3-1/TRBV3-2	-	TRBJ2-5	CASSQGVGGETQYF	TGTGCCAGCAGCCAAGGGGTAGGCGGGGAGACCCAGTACTTC
TRBD1	TRBV24-1	-	TRBJ1-5	CATSDPTGEGQPQHF	TGTGCCACCAGTGATCCGACAGGGGAGGGACAGCCCCAGCATTTT
TRBD2	TRBV13	-	TRBJ2-7	CASSLVGGSSGTYEQYF	TGTGCCAGCAGCTTAGTTGGGGGATCAAGCGGGACTTACGAGCAGTACTTC
-	TRBV5-4	-	TRBJ1-1	CASSLELGGTEAFF	TGTGCCAGCAGCTTGGAGTTGGGAGGGACTGAAGCTTTCTTT
-	TRBV6-2/TRBV6-3	-	TRBJ2-7	CASSYPYRDEQYF	TGTGCCAGCAGTTACCCGTACAGGGACGAGCAGTACTTC
-	TRBV19	-	TRBJ1-1	CASRENRELRYEAFF	TGTGCCAGTAGAGAAAACAGGGAGTTGAGGTATGAAGCTTTCTTT
TRBD2	TRBV6-6	once	TRBJ2-1	CASSPSGTVGGEQFF	TGTGCCAGCAGCCCCAGCGGGACCGTCGGGGGGGAGCAGTTCTTC
-	TRBV5-1	-	TRBJ2-5	CASSFFSGANQETQYF	TGCGCCAGCAGCTTTTTTAGTGGAGCCAATCAAGAGACCCAGTACTTC
TRBD1	TRBV25-1	-	TRBJ2-2	CASSKSPGQGALAGELFF	TGTGCCAGCAGTAAATCTCCGGGACAGGGGGCATTGGCCGGGGAGCTGTTTTTT
TRBD1	TRBV30	-	TRBJ1-1	CALKIDRGGTEAFF	TGTGCCCTCAAAATCGACAGGGGGGGTACTGAAGCTTTCTTT
TRBD1	TRBV5-1	-	TRBJ2-5	CASRQGSEETQYF	TGCGCCAGCCGACAGGGATCCGAGGAGACCCAGTACTTC
-	TRBV5-6	-	TRBJ1-2	CASSSTRNYGYTF	TGTGCCAGCAGCTCAACACGTAACTATGGCTACACCTTC
-	TRBV6-5	-	TRBJ2-1	CASALPSYNEQFF	TGTGCCAGTGCACTTCCCTCCTACAATGAGCAGTTCTTC
TRBD2	TRBV19	-	TRBJ2-7	CASSAGTSGKSYEQYF	TGTGCCAGTAGTGCCGGGACTAGCGGGAAGTCCTACGAGCAGTACTTC